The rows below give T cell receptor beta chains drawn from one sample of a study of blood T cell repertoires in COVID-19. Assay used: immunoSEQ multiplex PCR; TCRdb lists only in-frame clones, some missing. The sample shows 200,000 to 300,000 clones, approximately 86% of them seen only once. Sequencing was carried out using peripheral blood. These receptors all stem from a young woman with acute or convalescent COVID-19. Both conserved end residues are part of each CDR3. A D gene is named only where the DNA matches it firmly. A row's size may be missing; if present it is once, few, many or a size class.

CDR3nt: TGTGCCAGCAGTGAGACAGGGTGGTATGGCTACACCTTC; CDR3aa: CASSETGWYGYTF; j_gene: TRBJ1-2; d_gene: TRBD1; abundance: once; v_gene: TRBV12-3/TRBV12-4
CDR3nt: TGTGCCACCAGTGATATGAGGGGGTTGGAGAACACCGGGGAGCTGTTTTTT; CDR3aa: CATSDMRGLENTGELFF; j_gene: TRBJ2-2; d_gene: -; abundance: -; v_gene: TRBV24-1
CDR3nt: TGTGCCAGCAGGTTGAGGACAGCCTATTCACCCCTCCACTTT; CDR3aa: CASRLRTAYSPLHF; j_gene: TRBJ1-6; d_gene: -; abundance: many; v_gene: TRBV2
CDR3nt: TGTGCCAGCAGCTGGCAGGTTTACAATGAGCAGTTCTTC; CDR3aa: CASSWQVYNEQFF; j_gene: TRBJ2-1; d_gene: -; abundance: -; v_gene: TRBV7-9
CDR3nt: TGTGCCAGCAGACGACAGGGGGCGTACGAGCAGTACTTC; CDR3aa: CASRRQGAYEQYF; j_gene: TRBJ2-7; d_gene: TRBD1; abundance: -; v_gene: TRBV2
CDR3nt: TGTGCCAGCAGGGGACACAGGGGGAACACTGAAGCTTTCTTT; CDR3aa: CASRGHRGNTEAFF; j_gene: TRBJ1-1; d_gene: TRBD1; abundance: -; v_gene: TRBV5-5
CDR3nt: TGCGCCAGCAGCTTGGGACAGGGTGGAAATCAGCCCCAGCATTTT; CDR3aa: CASSLGQGGNQPQHF; j_gene: TRBJ1-5; d_gene: TRBD1; abundance: few; v_gene: TRBV5-1
CDR3nt: TGTGCCTGGGTAAAGACAGGGGGAGAAGATACGCAGTATTTT; CDR3aa: CAWVKTGGEDTQYF; j_gene: TRBJ2-3; d_gene: TRBD1; abundance: -; v_gene: TRBV30
CDR3nt: TGCAGCGTGCTGATTTATCCCCAACACAGCAATCAGCCCCAGCATTTT; CDR3aa: CSVLIYPQHSNQPQHF; j_gene: TRBJ1-5; d_gene: -; abundance: -; v_gene: TRBV29-1
CDR3nt: TGTGCCAGCAGCTTACTAGCAGGTACCGGGGAGCTGTTTTTT; CDR3aa: CASSLLAGTGELFF; j_gene: TRBJ2-2; d_gene: -; abundance: few; v_gene: TRBV7-9
CDR3nt: TGTGCCAGTACTAAAACGAGAGGGGGTGAGCAGTTCTTC; CDR3aa: CASTKTRGGEQFF; j_gene: TRBJ2-1; d_gene: -; abundance: -; v_gene: TRBV19
CDR3nt: TGTGGGACTAGCGAGACCAGGGAGACCCAGTACTTC; CDR3aa: CGTSETRETQYF; j_gene: TRBJ2-5; d_gene: TRBD2; abundance: -; v_gene: TRBV28
CDR3nt: TGCGCCAGCAGCTTCGCAGGGGGCTGGAACACTGAAGCTTTCTTT; CDR3aa: CASSFAGGWNTEAFF; j_gene: TRBJ1-1; d_gene: TRBD1; abundance: -; v_gene: TRBV5-1
CDR3nt: TGTGCCACCAGCAGAGATGGGGGACAATACACCGGGGAGCTGTTTTTT; CDR3aa: CATSRDGGQYTGELFF; j_gene: TRBJ2-2; d_gene: -; abundance: once; v_gene: TRBV15
CDR3nt: TGTGCCAGCAGCCAGGCCGGACTAGCGGGAGTTCGGAGCACAGATACGCAGTATTTT; CDR3aa: CASSQAGLAGVRSTDTQYF; j_gene: TRBJ2-3; d_gene: TRBD2; abundance: -; v_gene: TRBV14
CDR3nt: TGTGCCAGCAGTGAAGCCCAGAGGAACGGGTATCAGCCCCAGCATTTT; CDR3aa: CASSEAQRNGYQPQHF; j_gene: TRBJ1-5; d_gene: -; abundance: few; v_gene: TRBV2
CDR3nt: TGTGCCAGTTCTCTAGCGCTTCCTGAGGATACGCAGTATTTT; CDR3aa: CASSLALPEDTQYF; j_gene: TRBJ2-3; d_gene: -; abundance: -; v_gene: TRBV19
CDR3nt: TGCGCCAGCAGTGAGATCCAGGGACTAAACACCGGGGAGCTGTTTTTT; CDR3aa: CASSEIQGLNTGELFF; j_gene: TRBJ2-2; d_gene: TRBD2; abundance: -; v_gene: TRBV10-1
CDR3nt: TGTGCCACCAGTGATTTTACGGGAGGGGATACGCAGTATTTT; CDR3aa: CATSDFTGGDTQYF; j_gene: TRBJ2-3; d_gene: TRBD2; abundance: -; v_gene: TRBV24-1
CDR3nt: TGTGCCAGCAGCACAGGGGGTCGGGAGCAGTACTTC; CDR3aa: CASSTGGREQYF; j_gene: TRBJ2-7; d_gene: TRBD1; abundance: few; v_gene: TRBV27
CDR3nt: TGTGCCAGCGGCCTGGGGCCTGCTTCACCCCTCCACTTT; CDR3aa: CASGLGPASPLHF; j_gene: TRBJ1-6; d_gene: -; abundance: once; v_gene: TRBV27
CDR3nt: TGTGCCAGCAGGGGACGTCGGACTAGCGGGACCTATTCTAGCACAGATACGCAGTATTTT; CDR3aa: CASRGRRTSGTYSSTDTQYF; j_gene: TRBJ2-3; d_gene: TRBD2; abundance: -; v_gene: TRBV27
CDR3nt: TGTGCCAGCAGTCCTAGCCCAGACACAGATACGCAGTATTTT; CDR3aa: CASSPSPDTDTQYF; j_gene: TRBJ2-3; d_gene: -; abundance: -; v_gene: TRBV7-3
CDR3nt: TGTGCCATCAGTCGGAGGTTACGGGACAAAAGCTCCTACGAGCAGTACTTC; CDR3aa: CAISRRLRDKSSYEQYF; j_gene: TRBJ2-7; d_gene: -; abundance: -; v_gene: TRBV10-3
CDR3nt: TGTGCCAGCAGCTTAGGCGGTGCCTCTAGAGCTGGGGAGCTGTTTTTT; CDR3aa: CASSLGGASRAGELFF; j_gene: TRBJ2-2; d_gene: -; abundance: -; v_gene: TRBV7-2
CDR3nt: TGTGCCAGCAGCTCCTGGCCCCGGGGGAAAACCTACGAGCAGTACTTC; CDR3aa: CASSSWPRGKTYEQYF; j_gene: TRBJ2-7; d_gene: -; abundance: -; v_gene: TRBV11-2
CDR3nt: TGTGCCACCAGTGACCACAGAACAGGGGCTAGCTCCTACGAGCAGTACTTC; CDR3aa: CATSDHRTGASSYEQYF; j_gene: TRBJ2-7; d_gene: TRBD1; abundance: -; v_gene: TRBV24-1
CDR3nt: TGTGCCAGTAGAGGGACAGGAGCTTTTGGGGGGGACACCTTC; CDR3aa: CASRGTGAFGGDTF; j_gene: TRBJ1-2; d_gene: TRBD1; abundance: -; v_gene: TRBV19
CDR3nt: TGTGCCAGCAGCATCCAGCGGGGAGATAGTGAGCAGTTCTTC; CDR3aa: CASSIQRGDSEQFF; j_gene: TRBJ2-1; d_gene: TRBD2; abundance: -; v_gene: TRBV7-2
CDR3nt: TGTGCCAGTAGTTTCTGGAGCGACTCCTACAATGAGCAGTTCTTC; CDR3aa: CASSFWSDSYNEQFF; j_gene: TRBJ2-1; d_gene: -; abundance: -; v_gene: TRBV19
CDR3nt: TGTGCCAGCAGGAGGGGGGAGACCCAGTACTTC; CDR3aa: CASRRGETQYF; j_gene: TRBJ2-5; d_gene: -; abundance: -; v_gene: TRBV12-3/TRBV12-4
CDR3nt: TGTGCCAGCAGCCTCAATCAGGACAACACAGATACGCAGTATTTT; CDR3aa: CASSLNQDNTDTQYF; j_gene: TRBJ2-3; d_gene: -; abundance: -; v_gene: TRBV5-6
CDR3nt: TGTGCCAGCAGTGATGGACGGCGGGATCAGCCCCAGCATTTT; CDR3aa: CASSDGRRDQPQHF; j_gene: TRBJ1-5; d_gene: -; abundance: -; v_gene: TRBV5-4
CDR3nt: TGTGCCAGCAGTTTCGGGACAGCTTCTGAAGCTTTCTTT; CDR3aa: CASSFGTASEAFF; j_gene: TRBJ1-1; d_gene: TRBD1; abundance: -; v_gene: TRBV12-3/TRBV12-4
CDR3nt: TGTGCCAGCAGCGTAAGGGGGCGTGATGAAAAACTGTTTTTT; CDR3aa: CASSVRGRDEKLFF; j_gene: TRBJ1-4; d_gene: TRBD1; abundance: -; v_gene: TRBV9
CDR3nt: TGTGCCAGCAGCCAAGAGGGGCGACTAGCGGGACTCTACAATGAGCAGTTCTTC; CDR3aa: CASSQEGRLAGLYNEQFF; j_gene: TRBJ2-1; d_gene: TRBD2; abundance: -; v_gene: TRBV3-1/TRBV3-2
CDR3nt: TGTGCCAGCAGCTTGCGGGGACTAGCGAGGGCCTACGAGCAGTACTTC; CDR3aa: CASSLRGLARAYEQYF; j_gene: TRBJ2-7; d_gene: TRBD2; abundance: -; v_gene: TRBV5-6
CDR3nt: TGTGCCACTACGACTGTTGGAAACACCATATATTTT; CDR3aa: CATTTVGNTIYF; j_gene: TRBJ1-3; d_gene: -; abundance: -; v_gene: TRBV10-3
CDR3nt: TGTGCCAGCAGCTTAGCGCTTGGACAACAAGAGACCCAGTACTTC; CDR3aa: CASSLALGQQETQYF; j_gene: TRBJ2-5; d_gene: -; abundance: -; v_gene: TRBV7-9
CDR3nt: TGTGCCAGCAGCTCCACTGGACTAGGATTGTACGAGCAGTACTTC; CDR3aa: CASSSTGLGLYEQYF; j_gene: TRBJ2-7; d_gene: TRBD2; abundance: -; v_gene: TRBV13
CDR3nt: TGTGCCAGTAGTATAAGCCCCGCGGGGAGGCGAGAGACCCAGTACTTC; CDR3aa: CASSISPAGRRETQYF; j_gene: TRBJ2-5; d_gene: -; abundance: -; v_gene: TRBV19
CDR3nt: TGTGCCTGGAGCGGGGACAGGGCCCCCTACGAGCAGTACTTC; CDR3aa: CAWSGDRAPYEQYF; j_gene: TRBJ2-7; d_gene: TRBD1; abundance: few; v_gene: TRBV30
CDR3nt: TGTGCCAGCAGCTTGTCAGCGGGAGCTTCCTACGAGCAGTACTTC; CDR3aa: CASSLSAGASYEQYF; j_gene: TRBJ2-7; d_gene: TRBD2; abundance: -; v_gene: TRBV5-4
CDR3nt: TGTGCCAGTAGCCGATCGACAGGGAGAAGCACAGATACGCAGTATTTT; CDR3aa: CASSRSTGRSTDTQYF; j_gene: TRBJ2-3; d_gene: TRBD1; abundance: -; v_gene: TRBV19
CDR3nt: TGTGCCATCAGGGGAGCGGGAGATCCCTACGAGCAGTACTTC; CDR3aa: CAIRGAGDPYEQYF; j_gene: TRBJ2-7; d_gene: TRBD2; abundance: -; v_gene: TRBV10-3
CDR3nt: TGTGCCAGCAGTGAAGCGCAGTACCAAGAGACCCAGTACTTC; CDR3aa: CASSEAQYQETQYF; j_gene: TRBJ2-5; d_gene: -; abundance: -; v_gene: TRBV6-1
CDR3nt: TGCGCCAGCAGCTCTAGCCTAGCAATCGAGACCCAGTACTTC; CDR3aa: CASSSSLAIETQYF; j_gene: TRBJ2-5; d_gene: -; abundance: -; v_gene: TRBV5-1
CDR3nt: TGTGCCATCAGTGGAGATCGGGGCGGGAGGGGTAACTACAATGAGCAGTTCTTC; CDR3aa: CAISGDRGGRGNYNEQFF; j_gene: TRBJ2-1; d_gene: TRBD2; abundance: -; v_gene: TRBV10-3
CDR3nt: TGTGCCACCAGTGACCCCAGCGGGCAGGGTGGCTACAATGAGCAGTTCTTC; CDR3aa: CATSDPSGQGGYNEQFF; j_gene: TRBJ2-1; d_gene: -; abundance: -; v_gene: TRBV24-1
CDR3nt: TGTGCCAGCTCACCCGGACAGAGCCTACTTTATGGCTACACCTTC; CDR3aa: CASSPGQSLLYGYTF; j_gene: TRBJ1-2; d_gene: -; abundance: -; v_gene: TRBV18
CDR3nt: TGCGCCAGCAGCCGATGGGAGGGGACTAATGAAAAACTGTTTTTT; CDR3aa: CASSRWEGTNEKLFF; j_gene: TRBJ1-4; d_gene: -; abundance: -; v_gene: TRBV5-1
CDR3nt: TGCGCCAGCAGCCAAACTCCCCTGGGTCGGAGCTCCTACAATGAGCAGTTCTTC; CDR3aa: CASSQTPLGRSSYNEQFF; j_gene: TRBJ2-1; d_gene: -; abundance: -; v_gene: TRBV4-3